The entry below gives a single T cell receptor (beta chain) sequence along with its context. This entry is derived from a study of blood T cell repertoires in COVID-19. Study context: PBMCs, B-cell-depleted T cells, or T cells provided the cDNA or gDNA that made up the material.

Sequencing used immunoSEQ multiplex PCR; TCRdb keeps in-frame clones, though not all of them. This sample carries about 340,000 clones, about 83% of them seen once, and the ten largest clones take under 3%. Sequencing input: peripheral blood. The TCR was taken from a man aged 25 to 40 with active or convalescent COVID-19.

This chain's CDR3 is CASSFGQNGYTF. In DNA form, the CDR3 reads TGTGCCAGCAGCTTTGGTCAGAACGGCTACACCTTC. The rearrangement uses TRBV11-2 and TRBJ1-2; D gene ambiguous. Germline CDR1 and CDR2: SGHAT and FQNNGV. The CDR3 has 12 residues. V was shortened by 3 bases and J by 8 bases, with 10 bases between the two germline ends.